A selection of T cell receptor beta chains follows, all from one sample in a study of blood T cell repertoires in COVID-19. Sequenced by immunoSEQ multiplex PCR; TCRdb stores in-frame clones only, minus some. The top ten hold 1% to 1.5% of the sample, which has fewer than 200,000 clones, more than 75% seen once. Material for sequencing was PBMCs or T cells enriched from blood (not recorded which). The receptors derive from a human donor with acute COVID-19. The donor label of this sample is uncertain. Each CDR3 is given with its conserved first and last residue.

length | J | V | CDR3
14 | TRBJ1-5 | TRBV6-2/TRBV6-3 | CASSSPGSNQPQHF
21 | TRBJ1-6 | TRBV4-1 | CASSQGGSIREKPWLDSPLHF
13 | TRBJ1-1 | TRBV11-2 | CASSLGPGTEAFF
12 | TRBJ1-6 | TRBV19 | CASSIGGSPLHF
11 | TRBJ1-2 | TRBV12-3/TRBV12-4 | CASLDRGGYTF
11 | TRBJ2-7 | TRBV5-7 | CASSAGCEQYF
16 | TRBJ2-3 | TRBV7-8 | CASSFLGGGGTDTQYF
13 | TRBJ2-1 | TRBV10-3 | CASGTSGGNEQFF
15 | TRBJ2-7 | TRBV30 | CAWSPTGTGNYEQYF
17 | TRBJ1-4 | TRBV9 | CASSKFGQGGTNEKLFF
20 | TRBJ2-6 | TRBV19 | CASSIGGVRGSLSGANVLTF
15 | TRBJ1-2 | TRBV4-1 | CASSQDHSGNYGYTF
14 | TRBJ1-1 | TRBV27 | CASSTGIWGTEAFF
13 | TRBJ2-3 | TRBV24-1 | CATSGGFTDTQYF
13 | TRBJ1-2 | TRBV9 | CASSVGQGYGYTF
13 | TRBJ1-2 | TRBV10-2 | CASGRSLSDGYTF
17 | TRBJ2-3 | TRBV9 | CASSERGASGRTDTQYF
13 | TRBJ1-1 | TRBV12-3/TRBV12-4 | CASSPGQNTEAFF
15 | TRBJ2-3 | TRBV2 | CASSEDSLGTDTQYF
9 | TRBJ2-5 | TRBV29-1 | CSVGVAQYF
14 | TRBJ1-5 | TRBV19 | CASSIGQAGQPQHF
16 | TRBJ1-1 | TRBV30 | CAWSVPSGTGSTEAFF
13 | TRBJ1-2 | TRBV6-6 | CASRRGQADGYTF
15 | TRBJ2-1 | TRBV3-1/TRBV3-2 | CASSRGQGAGNEQFF
12 | TRBJ1-1 | TRBV7-8 | CASSPTGTEAFF
18 | TRBJ2-5 | TRBV7-9 | CASSFGAGARLKGETQYF
14 | TRBJ2-3 | TRBV27 | CASTPARGTDTQYF
14 | TRBJ2-7 | TRBV25-1 | CASSEGDRSYEQYF
13 | TRBJ1-5 | TRBV10-3 | CAISRQGEQPQHF
12 | TRBJ1-1 | TRBV5-4 | CASSFLNTEAFF
12 | TRBJ1-1 | TRBV30 | CAWRSQGALAFF
13 | TRBJ2-5 | TRBV6-1 | CASSDGIQETQYF
14 | TRBJ1-2 | TRBV11-2 | CASSLGTQLAGYTF
15 | TRBJ2-7 | TRBV6-2/TRBV6-3 | CASSYSQDSPYEQYF
14 | TRBJ2-5 | TRBV7-9 | CASSSQGRQETQYF
14 | TRBJ2-7 | TRBV19 | CASSIGTGDYEQYF
13 | TRBJ2-1 | TRBV29-1 | CSVASGGRNEQFF
17 | TRBJ2-5 | TRBV23-1 | CASSQSKTGGSQETQYF
11 | TRBJ1-5 | TRBV6-5 | CASGGDQPQHF
14 | TRBJ2-5 | TRBV5-1 | CASSFGTIQETQYF
17 | TRBJ1-4 | TRBV7-9 | CASSSPRDRVNHEKLFF
19 | TRBJ1-6 | TRBV12-5 | CASGLVPTQTSSYNSPLHF
16 | TRBJ2-2 | TRBV19 | CASSIGGTGGTGELFF
16 | TRBJ1-5 | TRBV30 | CAWSPSGTGKSQPQHF
13 | TRBJ2-7 | TRBV19 | CASSSGSSDEQYF
14 | TRBJ1-2 | TRBV4-1 | CASSRLMANYGYTF
14 | TRBJ2-1 | TRBV7-3 | CASSPGQVYNEQFF
13 | TRBJ1-1 | TRBV6-5 | CASSYGTNTEAFF
16 | TRBJ2-2 | TRBV5-5 | CASSLTGGAGTGELFF
14 | TRBJ1-5 | TRBV10-2 | CASSDTGGNQPQHF
17 | TRBJ2-5 | TRBV21-1 | CASSKSPGGVREETQYF
17 | TRBJ2-2 | TRBV7-9 | CASSFLVGTGGSGELFF
15 | TRBJ2-3 | TRBV5-1 | CASSLGWTVTDTQYF
15 | TRBJ2-5 | TRBV5-1 | CASSFLAGGEETQYF